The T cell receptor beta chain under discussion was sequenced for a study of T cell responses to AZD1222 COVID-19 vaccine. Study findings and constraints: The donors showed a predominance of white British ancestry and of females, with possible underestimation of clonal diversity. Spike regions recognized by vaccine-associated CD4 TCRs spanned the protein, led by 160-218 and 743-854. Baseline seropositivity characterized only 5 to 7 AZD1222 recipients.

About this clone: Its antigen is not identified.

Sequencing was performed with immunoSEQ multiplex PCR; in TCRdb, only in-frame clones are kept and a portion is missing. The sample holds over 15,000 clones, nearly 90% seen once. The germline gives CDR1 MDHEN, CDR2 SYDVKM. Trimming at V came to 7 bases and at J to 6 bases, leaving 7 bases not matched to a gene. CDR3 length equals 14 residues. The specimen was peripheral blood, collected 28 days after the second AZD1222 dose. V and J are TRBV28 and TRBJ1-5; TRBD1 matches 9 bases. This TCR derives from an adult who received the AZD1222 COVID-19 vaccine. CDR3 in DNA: TGTGCCAGCATCCGGGACAGGGATTCTCAGCCCCAGCATTTT. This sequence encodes CASIRDRDSQPQHF.